These 20 T cell receptor beta chains came from one sample sequenced in a study. Using its own MiXCR run on the RT-PCR reads, TCRdb lists one record per CDR3 protein. The sample holds hundreds of thousands of distinct CDR3 sequences, 13% to 15% seen once. Sequenced sample: memory CD4+ T cells from blood. The source is a female donor in good health, serving as a healthy control.

This clonotype has at least ten counts. The CDR3 here is CASSLGDGSYEQYF. The CDR3 bases are TGTGCCAGCAGCTTAGGGGACGGATCCTACGAGCAGTACTTC. The J gene is TRBJ2-7, the V gene TRBV7-2, with D perhaps matching TRBD1 or TRBD2 (5 bases each). Germline CDR1 SGHTA, CDR2 FQGNSA. V dropped 1 base and J dropped 1 base, with 8 bases sitting between them. CDR3 size: 14 residues.

The chain links TRBV29-1 to TRBJ2-3; no firm D call. The CDR3 runs 11 residues. V was clipped by 6 bases and J by 6 bases, with 10 bases between them. The germline CDR1 and CDR2 sequences are SQVTM and ANQGSEA. The CDR3 DNA is TGCAGCGTCCTCGTCGCGGATACGCAGTATTTT. Residues: CSVLVADTQYF.

The chain recombines TRBV5-6 with TRBJ1-6; 8 bases line up with TRBD1. V shed 4 bases, J shed 7 bases, and the junction held 10 bases outside the gene matches. Germline V lookup: CDR1 SGHDT, CDR2 YYEEEE. The CDR3 length is 16 residues. The CDR3 DNA reads as TGTGCCAGCAGCCTCGACAGGGGAGCGATGAATTCACCCCTCCACTTT. Protein: CASSLDRGAMNSPLHF. Complete variable domain (other parts from reference TRBV5-6 and TRBJ1-6): DAGVTQSPTHLIKTRGQQVTLRCSPKSGHDTVSWYQQALGQGPQFIFQYYEEEERQRGNFPDRFSGHQFPNYSSELNVNALLLGDSALYLCASSLDRGAMNSPLHFGNGTRLTVT.

The V gene is TRBV5-1, the J gene TRBJ2-7; D gene ambiguous. CDR1 is SGHRS, CDR2 YFSETQ, per germline. There are 16 residues in the CDR3. The V end lost 0 bases, the J end lost 0 bases, and 13 bases lay between the germline ends. The CDR3 sequence: CASSLAESTVSYEQYF. The CDR3 DNA sequence: TGCGCCAGCAGCTTGGCCGAATCAACAGTCTCCTACGAGCAGTACTTC.

The chain joins TRBV28 to TRBJ1-4; D is ambiguous. Looked up from germline, CDR1 is MDHEN and CDR2 is SYDVKM. V shed 5 bases and J shed 5 bases, with 12 bases lying between them. The length of the CDR3 is 14 residues. CDR3 loop: CASSPRRTNEKLFF. The CDR3 DNA sequence: TGTGCCAGCAGTCCTCGTAGGACCAATGAAAAACTGTTTTTT.

This clonotype was counted a few times. The CDR3 DNA sequence: TGTGCCAGCATGGCCCTAGCGGGAGGCTACAATGAGCAGTTCTTC. Amino acids: CASMALAGGYNEQFF. The rearrangement links TRBV27 to TRBJ2-1, with 11 bases aligning to TRBD2. CDR1 and CDR2 from the germline V gene are MNHEY and SMNVEV (reference sequence). This CDR3 is built from 15 residues. The junction had 5 bases not matched to a gene; V was cut back by 7 bases and J by 3 bases.

In this sample, this clonotype turned up many times. The chain is built from TRBV9 and TRBJ2-7; no definite D call. Trimming took 0 bases from V and 3 from J, leaving 13 bases between them. The CDR3 is 15 amino acids. CDR1 is SGDLS, CDR2 YYNGEE, per germline. CDR3 in amino acids: CASSVGWELIYEQYF. For the CDR3, the DNA is TGTGCCAGCAGCGTAGGCTGGGAACTTATCTACGAGCAGTACTTC.

In this sample, this clonotype turned up a few times. This chain uses TRBV6-2 or TRBV6-3 with TRBJ2-7, with 14 bases matching TRBD2. V trimming: 6 bases; J trimming: 0 bases; junction bases outside the gene matches: 7. Germline values: CDR1 MNHEY, CDR2 SVGEGT. CDR3 size: 17 residues. DNA for the CDR3: TGTGCCAGCAGCTGGACTAGCGGGAGGACCTACTCCTACGAGCAGTACTTC. Translation: CASSWTSGRTYSYEQYF.

The V and J genes are TRBV3-1 and TRBJ2-1, with 15 nucleotides matching TRBD2. The ends lost 3 bases at V and 9 bases at J; junction bases unmatched: 6. The germline V gene encodes CDR1 LGHDT and CDR2 YNNKEL (reference sequence). The CDR3 runs to 16 residues. In DNA form, the CDR3 reads TGTGCCAGCAGCCAGGCTGGGACTAGCGGGAGGTTTGAGCAGTTCTTC. Protein: CASSQAGTSGRFEQFF.

There are a few counts of this clonotype. The rearrangement uses TRBV6-4 and TRBJ2-2; 7 bases are a match to TRBD1. Germline V lookup: CDR1 MRHNA, CDR2 SNTAGT. The CDR3 sequence is 13 residues long. V lost 6 bases to trimming and J lost 6 bases; unmatched junction nucleotides: 4. The CDR3 sequence: CASSYDRAGELFF. CDR3 nucleotides: TGTGCCAGCAGCTATGACAGGGCCGGGGAGCTGTTTTTT.

This sequence joins TRBV27 and TRBJ2-7, with D possibly being TRBD1 (5 bases). V lost 7 bases and J lost 0, with 13 bases in between. There are 14 residues in the CDR3. The germline gives CDR1 MNHEY, CDR2 SMNVEV (reference sequence). The CDR3 sequence is CASMVQGISYEQYF. CDR3 nucleotides: TGTGCCAGCATGGTTCAGGGAATCTCCTACGAGCAGTACTTC.

This clonotype was observed at least ten times. The rearrangement links TRBV7-2 to TRBJ2-2; no definite D call. Germline assignment: CDR1 SGHTA and CDR2 FQGNSA. V lost 4 bases to trimming and J lost 1 base, with 4 bases between them. The length of the CDR3 is 13 residues. Here the CDR3 reads CASSWMNTGELFF. The CDR3 DNA sequence: TGTGCCAGCAGCTGGATGAACACCGGGGAGCTGTTTTTT.

V gene TRBV20-1 combines with J gene TRBJ2-2; the D is unclear. The CDR3 covers 15 residues. The ends were cut back, 6 bases at V and 0 bases at J, with 14 bases in the middle. CDR1 and CDR2 from the germline V gene are DFQATT and SNEGSKA (reference sequence). The CDR3 loop is CSATNRNPNTGELFF. DNA for the CDR3: TGCAGTGCCACGAATAGGAACCCGAACACCGGGGAGCTGTTTTTT.

Many counts were recorded for this clonotype. DNA for the CDR3: TGTGCCAGCAGCCAACGGCCGGCAGGGATGGAGACCCAGTACTTC. Its protein product is CASSQRPAGMETQYF. The rearrangement uses TRBV3-1 and TRBJ2-5; D might be TRBD1 (5 bases). Germline V gene data show CDR1 as LGHDT and CDR2 as YNNKEL (reference sequence). The CDR3 contains 15 residues. The V gene lost 2 bases and the J gene lost 5 bases, with 15 bases spanning the gap.

The chain carries TRBV6-2 or TRBV6-3 and TRBJ2-3, with 10 bases aligning to TRBD2. CDR3 size: 17 residues. V lost 2 bases to trimming and J lost 3 bases; unmatched junction nucleotides: 8. Germline CDR1 is MNHEY and CDR2 is SVGEGT. The DNA for the CDR3 is TGTGCCAGCAGTTACAGAAGCGGGGGGGCCGGGACAGATACGCAGTATTTT. It encodes CASSYRSGGAGTDTQYF.

The chain carries TRBV20-1 and TRBJ2-7; TRBD1 matches at 9 bases. The CDR3 is 15 residues long. Germline CDR1 DFQATT, CDR2 SNEGSKA (reference sequence). V was clipped by 5 bases and J by 1 base; unmatched bases: 9. The CDR3 sequence is CSAQPRDRVSYEQYF. The DNA of the CDR3 is TGCAGTGCTCAGCCCCGGGACAGGGTATCCTACGAGCAGTACTTC.

This clonotype was seen a handful of times. The rearrangement joins TRBV5-1 to TRBJ1-1, with D perhaps TRBD1 (6 bases). The CDR3 loop spans 15 amino acids. V lost 1 base and J lost 5, with 15 bases in between. The germline CDR1 and CDR2 sequences are SGHRS and YFSETQ. The CDR3 coding sequence is TGCGCCAGCAGCTTGACACTGAGGGGGGTAACTGAAGCTTTCTTT. Translation gives CASSLTLRGVTEAFF.

This chain uses TRBV12-3 or TRBV12-4 with TRBJ2-1, with D tentatively TRBD2 (6 bases). Deletions cut 5 bases from V and 6 bases from J, with 20 bases between. The CDR3 consists of 16 residues. The CDR3 nucleotides read TGTGCCAGCAGTGCCCCTGGTAGCGGAGCATTCAATGAGCAGTTCTTC. It is translated as CASSAPGSGAFNEQFF.

V is TRBV24-1 and J is TRBJ1-5; TRBD1 might be the D (6 bases). CDR1 and CDR2 from the germline V gene are KGHDR and SFDVKD. This CDR3 region has 16 residues. V dropped 4 bases and J dropped 5 bases, with 17 bases sitting between them. CDR3 protein: CATSDPGQPKDQPQHF. The CDR3 DNA sequence: TGTGCCACCAGTGACCCTGGACAGCCCAAGGATCAGCCCCAGCATTTT.

The chain links TRBV2 to TRBJ2-3; a possible D gene is TRBD1 (5 bases). V gave up 10 bases and J gave up 2 bases, with 16 bases separating them. The CDR3 is made up of 14 amino acids. Per germline, CDR1 SNHLY and CDR2 FYNNEI. The CDR3 DNA follows: TGTGCCACCACAGGTGGGATAAACACAGATACGCAGTATTTT. Its translation: CATTGGINTDTQYF.